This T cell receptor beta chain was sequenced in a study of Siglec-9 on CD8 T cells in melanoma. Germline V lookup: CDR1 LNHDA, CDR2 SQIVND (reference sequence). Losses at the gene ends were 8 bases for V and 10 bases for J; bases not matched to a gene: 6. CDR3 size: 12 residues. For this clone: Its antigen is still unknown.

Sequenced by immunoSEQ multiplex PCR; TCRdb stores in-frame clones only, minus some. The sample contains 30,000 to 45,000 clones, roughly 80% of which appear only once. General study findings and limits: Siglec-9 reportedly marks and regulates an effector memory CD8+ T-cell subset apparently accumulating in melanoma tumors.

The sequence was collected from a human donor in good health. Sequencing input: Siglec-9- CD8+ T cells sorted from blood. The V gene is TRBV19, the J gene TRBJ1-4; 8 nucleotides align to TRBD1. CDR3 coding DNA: TGTGCCAGTTACTCAGGGGGCGGAAAACTGTTTTTT. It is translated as CASYSGGGKLFF. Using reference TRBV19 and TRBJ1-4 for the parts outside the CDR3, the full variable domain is DGGITQSPKYLFRKEGQNVTLSCEQNLNHDAMYWYRQDPGQGLRLIYYSQIVNDFQKGDIAEGYSVSREKKESFPLTVTSAQKNPTAFYLCASYSGGGKLFFGSGTQLSVL.